This TCR beta chain was sequenced in a study of T cell responses to AZD1222 COVID-19 vaccine. Looked up from germline, CDR1 is MNHEY and CDR2 is SMNVEV (reference sequence). The length of the CDR3 is 16 amino acids, counting both ends. Notes on this clone: Its antigen is unidentified. The DNA is left out, because the CDR3 cannot be placed on it with certainty; the CDR3 is given as TCRdb lists it.

Here immunoSEQ multiplex PCR was the method, and the copy in TCRdb shows in-frame clones only, minus some. The sample includes about 77,000 clones, 92% of them seen just once. Findings and caveats of the study: Reportedly, nearly half the spike-specific TCRs target unmutated variant regions. Vaccine-related CD4 TCRs covered spike, predominating at 160-218 and 743-854. The sample set comprised mostly white British donors with more females, and clonal diversity was possibly underestimated.

The material sequenced was peripheral blood, taken 28 days after the second AZD1222 dose. The rearrangement links TRBV27 to TRBJ2-3; the table's TRBD2 call for D was not verified on the DNA. The clonotype originates from an adult who received the AZD1222 COVID-19 vaccine. The CDR3 protein is CASSTSAGVGTDTQYF.